What follows is one TCR beta chain and its context. These data are taken from a study of T cells expressing NK-cell markers. TCRdb re-called the 5' RACE reads; every CDR3 protein appears as one record, without DNA. This repertoire includes some 410,000 distinct CDR3 sequences. Germline-derived CDR1 and CDR2 are MNHEY and SVGEGT. CDR3 length: 18 residues. What was sequenced was blood T cells: a sorted CD56 or NKG2C T cell subset, CD4+ or CD8+ T cells, or bulk PBMC T cells (not recorded which). V usage is TRBV6-2 or TRBV6-3 and J usage is TRBJ2-1; TCRdb indicates TRBD2, and absent DNA this call remains unverified. The TCR comes from a woman aged 18-70 years in good health. CDR3 region: CASSYSKGSGPSYNEQFF.